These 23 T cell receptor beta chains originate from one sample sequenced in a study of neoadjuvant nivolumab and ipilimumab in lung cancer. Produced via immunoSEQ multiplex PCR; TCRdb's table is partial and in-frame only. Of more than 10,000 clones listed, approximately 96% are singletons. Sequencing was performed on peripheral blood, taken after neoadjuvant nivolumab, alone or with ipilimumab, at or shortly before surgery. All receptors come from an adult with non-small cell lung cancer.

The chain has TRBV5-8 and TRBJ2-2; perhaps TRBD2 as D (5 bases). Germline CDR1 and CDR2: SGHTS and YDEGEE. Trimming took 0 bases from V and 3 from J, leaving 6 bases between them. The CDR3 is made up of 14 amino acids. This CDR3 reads CASSLERYTGELFF. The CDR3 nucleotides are TGTGCCAGCAGCTTGGAGCGGTACACCGGGGAGCTGTTTTTT.

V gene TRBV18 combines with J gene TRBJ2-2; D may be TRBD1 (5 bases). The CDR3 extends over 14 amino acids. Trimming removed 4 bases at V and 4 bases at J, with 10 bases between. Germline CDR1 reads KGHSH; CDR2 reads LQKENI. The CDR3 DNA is TGTGCCAGCTCACTGGGGCCCATCACCGGGGAGCTGTTTTTT. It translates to CASSLGPITGELFF.

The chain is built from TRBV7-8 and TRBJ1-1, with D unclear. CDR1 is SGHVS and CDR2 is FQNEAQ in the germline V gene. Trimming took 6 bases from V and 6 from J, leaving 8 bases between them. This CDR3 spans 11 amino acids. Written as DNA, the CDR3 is TGTGCCAGCAGTTACGGCCCTGAAGCTTTCTTT. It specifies CASSYGPEAFF.

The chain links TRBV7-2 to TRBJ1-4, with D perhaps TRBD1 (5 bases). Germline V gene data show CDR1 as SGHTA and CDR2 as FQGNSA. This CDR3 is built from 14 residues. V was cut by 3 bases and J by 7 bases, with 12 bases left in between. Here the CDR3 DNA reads TGTGCCAGCAGCTTCCAGGGCTCGGGTGAAAAACTGTTTTTT. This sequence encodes CASSFQGSGEKLFF.

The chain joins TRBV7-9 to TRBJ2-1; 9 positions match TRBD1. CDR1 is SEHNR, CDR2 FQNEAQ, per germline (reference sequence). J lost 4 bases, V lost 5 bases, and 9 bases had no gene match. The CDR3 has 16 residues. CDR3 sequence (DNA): TGTGCCAGCAGCCGAGGGACAGGGCTAACTTACAATGAGCAGTTCTTC. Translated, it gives CASSRGTGLTYNEQFF.

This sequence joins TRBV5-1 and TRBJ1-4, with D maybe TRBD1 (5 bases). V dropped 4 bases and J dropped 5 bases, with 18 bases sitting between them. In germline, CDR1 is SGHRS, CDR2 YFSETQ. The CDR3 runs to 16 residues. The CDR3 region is CASSGGSTGQNEKLFF. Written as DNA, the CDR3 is TGCGCCAGCAGCGGCGGAAGTACGGGGCAGAATGAAAAACTGTTTTTT. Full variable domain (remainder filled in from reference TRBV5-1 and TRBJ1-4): KAGVTQTPRYLIKTRGQQVTLSCSPISGHRSVSWYQQTPGQGLQFLFEYFSETQRNKGNFPGRFSGRQFSNSRSEMNVSTLELGDSALYLCASSGGSTGQNEKLFFGSGTQLSVL.

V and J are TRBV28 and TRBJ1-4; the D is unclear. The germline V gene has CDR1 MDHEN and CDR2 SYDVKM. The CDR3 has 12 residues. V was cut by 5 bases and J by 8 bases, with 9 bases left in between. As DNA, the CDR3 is TGTGCCAGCAGTCTCTCGTACGAAAAACTGTTTTTT. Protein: CASSLSYEKLFF.

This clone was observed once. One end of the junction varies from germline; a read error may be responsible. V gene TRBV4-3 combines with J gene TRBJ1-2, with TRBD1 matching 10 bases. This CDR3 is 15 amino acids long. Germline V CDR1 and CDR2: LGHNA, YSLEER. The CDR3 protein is CASRQAGTGDYGYTF. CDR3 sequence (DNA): TGCGCCAGCAGACAAGCTGGGACAGGGGACTATGGCTACACCTTC.

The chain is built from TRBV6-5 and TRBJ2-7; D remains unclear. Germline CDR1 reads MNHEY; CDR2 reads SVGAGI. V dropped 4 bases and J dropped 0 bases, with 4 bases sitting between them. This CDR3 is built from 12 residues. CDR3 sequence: CASSSSSYEQYF. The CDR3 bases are TGTGCCAGCAGTTCTAGCTCCTACGAGCAGTACTTC.

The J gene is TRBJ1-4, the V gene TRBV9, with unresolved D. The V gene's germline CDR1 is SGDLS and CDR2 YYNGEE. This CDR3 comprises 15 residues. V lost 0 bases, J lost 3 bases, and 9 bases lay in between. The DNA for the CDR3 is TGTGCCAGCAGCGTAGGTTTGCAGTCTAATGAAAAACTGTTTTTT. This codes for CASSVGLQSNEKLFF.

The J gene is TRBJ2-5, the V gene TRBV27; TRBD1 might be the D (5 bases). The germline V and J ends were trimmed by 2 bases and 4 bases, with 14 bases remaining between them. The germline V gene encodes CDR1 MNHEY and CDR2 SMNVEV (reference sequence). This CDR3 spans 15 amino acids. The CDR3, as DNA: TGTGCCAGCAGTTTAAAAAGTCACAGGTCAGAGACCCAGTACTTC. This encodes CASSLKSHRSETQYF.

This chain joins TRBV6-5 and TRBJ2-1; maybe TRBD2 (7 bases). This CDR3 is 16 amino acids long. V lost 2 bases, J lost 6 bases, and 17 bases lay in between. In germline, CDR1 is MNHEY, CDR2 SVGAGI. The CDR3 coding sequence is TGTGCCAGCAGTTACCCGAAGGAGGGGGGGAGCAATGAGCAGTTCTTC. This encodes CASSYPKEGGSNEQFF.

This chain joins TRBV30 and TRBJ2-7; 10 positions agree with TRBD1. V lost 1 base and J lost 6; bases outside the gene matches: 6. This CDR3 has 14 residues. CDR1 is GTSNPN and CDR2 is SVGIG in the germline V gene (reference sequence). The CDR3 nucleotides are TGTGCCTGGAGTGCCACGACAGGGGGCACCGAGCAGTACTTC. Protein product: CAWSATTGGTEQYF. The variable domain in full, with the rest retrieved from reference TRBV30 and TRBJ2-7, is SQTIHQWPATLVQPVGSPLSLECTVEGTSNPNLYWYRQAAGRGLQLLFYSVGIGQISSEVPQNLSASRPQDRQFILSSKKLLLSDSGFYLCAWSATTGGTEQYFGPGTRLTVT.

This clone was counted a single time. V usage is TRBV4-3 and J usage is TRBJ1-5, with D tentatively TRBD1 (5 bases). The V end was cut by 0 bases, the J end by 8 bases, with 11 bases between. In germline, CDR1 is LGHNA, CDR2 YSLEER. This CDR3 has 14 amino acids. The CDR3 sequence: CASSQDWGKEPQHF. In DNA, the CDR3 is TGCGCCAGCAGCCAAGATTGGGGGAAAGAGCCCCAGCATTTT.

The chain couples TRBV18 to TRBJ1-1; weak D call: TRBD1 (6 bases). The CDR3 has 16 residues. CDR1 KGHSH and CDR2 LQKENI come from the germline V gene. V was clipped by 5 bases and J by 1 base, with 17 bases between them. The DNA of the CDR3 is TGTGCCAGCTCAACCAATCCGACAGGTGAGAACACTGAAGCTTTCTTT. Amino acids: CASSTNPTGENTEAFF.

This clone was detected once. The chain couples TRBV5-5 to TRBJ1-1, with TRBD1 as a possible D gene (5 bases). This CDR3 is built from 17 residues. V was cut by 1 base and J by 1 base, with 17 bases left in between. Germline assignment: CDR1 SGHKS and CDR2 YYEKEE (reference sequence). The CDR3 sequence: CASSLFGTRGSNTEAFF. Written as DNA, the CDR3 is TGTGCCAGCAGCTTGTTCGGGACCCGGGGCTCGAACACTGAAGCTTTCTTT.

As DNA, the CDR3 is TGCGCCAGCAGCCCAAGAATCGGCACAGATACGCAGTATTTT. Protein sequence: CASSPRIGTDTQYF. The chain combines TRBV5-1 with TRBJ2-3, with no clear D. The V and J ends lost 4 bases and 1 base respectively, with 10 bases between them. There are 14 residues in the CDR3. From germline, CDR1 is SGHRS and CDR2 YFSETQ. Complete variable domain (other parts from reference TRBV5-1 and TRBJ2-3): KAGVTQTPRYLIKTRGQQVTLSCSPISGHRSVSWYQQTPGQGLQFLFEYFSETQRNKGNFPGRFSGRQFSNSRSEMNVSTLELGDSALYLCASSPRIGTDTQYFGPGTRLTVL.

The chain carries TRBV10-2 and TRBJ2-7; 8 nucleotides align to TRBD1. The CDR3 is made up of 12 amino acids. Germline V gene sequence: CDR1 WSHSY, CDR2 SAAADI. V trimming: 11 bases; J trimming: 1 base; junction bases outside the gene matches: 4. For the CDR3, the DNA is TGCGCCGTCACAGGGGGTTCCTACGAGCAGTACTTC. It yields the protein CAVTGGSYEQYF.

CDR3 nucleotide sequence: TGCGCCAGCAGCTTGGATCGTATGACCCAGGGTGAAAAACTGTTTTTT. Encoded protein: CASSLDRMTQGEKLFF. This chain connects TRBV5-1 to TRBJ1-4, with D possibly TRBD1 on 5 matching bases. CDR1 and CDR2 from the germline V gene are SGHRS and YFSETQ. This CDR3 has 16 residues. The V gene lost 0 bases and the J gene lost 7 bases, with 16 bases spanning the gap.

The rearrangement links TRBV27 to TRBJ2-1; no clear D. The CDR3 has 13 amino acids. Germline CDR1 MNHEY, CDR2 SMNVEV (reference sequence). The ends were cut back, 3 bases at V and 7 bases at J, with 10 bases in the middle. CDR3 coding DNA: TGTGCCAGCAGTTTTCAGAGGAATAATGAGCAGTTCTTC. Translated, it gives CASSFQRNNEQFF.

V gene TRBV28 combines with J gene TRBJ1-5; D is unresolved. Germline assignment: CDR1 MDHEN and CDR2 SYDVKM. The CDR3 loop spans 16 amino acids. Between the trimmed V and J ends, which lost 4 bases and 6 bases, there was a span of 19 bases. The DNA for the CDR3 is TGTGCCAGCAGTTATGGGGTTGGACCCTCAGGTCAGCCCCAGCATTTT. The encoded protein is CASSYGVGPSGQPQHF. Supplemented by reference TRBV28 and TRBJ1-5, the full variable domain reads DVKVTQSSRYLVKRTGEKVFLECVQDMDHENMFWYRQDPGLGLRLIYFSYDVKMKEKGDIPEGYSVSREKKERFSLILESASTNQTSMYLCASSYGVGPSGQPQHFGDGTRLSIL.

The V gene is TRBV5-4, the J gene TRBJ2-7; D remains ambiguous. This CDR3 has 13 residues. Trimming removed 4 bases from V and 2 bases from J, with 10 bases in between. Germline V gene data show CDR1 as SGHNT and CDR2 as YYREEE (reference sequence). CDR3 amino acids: CASSVDVPYEQYF. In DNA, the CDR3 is TGTGCCAGCAGCGTGGATGTTCCCTACGAGCAGTACTTC.

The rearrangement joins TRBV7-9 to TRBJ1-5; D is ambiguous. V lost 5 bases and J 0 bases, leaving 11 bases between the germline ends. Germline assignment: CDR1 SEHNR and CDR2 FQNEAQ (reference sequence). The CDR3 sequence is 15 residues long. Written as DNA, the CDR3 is TGTGCCAGCAGCCCCCCGGGGAGTAGCAATCAGCCCCAGCATTTT. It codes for CASSPPGSSNQPQHF.